The rows below give T cell receptor beta chains drawn from one sample of a study of shared clonotypes between healthy human individuals. Clones were read by immunoSEQ multiplex PCR, and TCRdb kept only the in-frame ones, dropping some. The top ten hold 10% to 15% of the sample, which has fewer than 600,000 clones, approximately 85% seen once. The material sequenced was PBMCs. These TCRs come from a woman aged 40 to 49 in good health. Some clones in this sample may be carry-over from other donors' samples. Each CDR3 is given with its conserved first and last residue. Fields, in order: clone size, D gene, J gene, V gene, CDR3 DNA, CDR3 protein. A D gene is named only where the DNA matches it firmly. Where a row states a size, it is once, few, many or the class of an expanded clone; other rows omit it.

size: .
D: .
J: TRBJ1-2
V: TRBV10-2
DNA: TGCGCCAGCAGTGAGAGCCTAAGGGGTGGCTACACCTTC
CDR3: CASSESLRGGYTF

size: .
D: .
J: TRBJ1-1
V: TRBV18
DNA: TGTGCCAGCTCACCCATGACGCCGAGGTTAACTGAAGCTTTCTTT
CDR3: CASSPMTPRLTEAFF

size: .
D: TRBD1
J: TRBJ2-5
V: TRBV4-1
DNA: TGCGCCAGCAGCCCAGACAGGGGACTTACGCCCGGGGAGACCCAGTACTTC
CDR3: CASSPDRGLTPGETQYF

size: .
D: TRBD2
J: TRBJ2-3
V: TRBV5-1
DNA: TGCGCCAGCAGCACCGGTCTAGCGGGGAACACAGATACGCAGTATTTT
CDR3: CASSTGLAGNTDTQYF

size: .
D: TRBD2
J: TRBJ2-2
V: TRBV7-2
DNA: TGTGCCAGCAGCAAACTAGCGGGAGTGGGCACCGGGGAGCTGTTTTTT
CDR3: CASSKLAGVGTGELFF

size: .
D: .
J: TRBJ2-2
V: TRBV21-1
DNA: TGTGCCAGCAGCAAAGGGAAGCGGGAGTGTACCGGGGAGCTGTTTTTT
CDR3: CASSKGKRECTGELFF

size: .
D: .
J: TRBJ2-1
V: TRBV30
DNA: TGTGCCTGGAGCCCTTCGAACAATGAGCAGTTCTTC
CDR3: CAWSPSNNEQFF

size: .
D: .
J: TRBJ1-1
V: TRBV27
DNA: TGTGCCAGCAGTTTAGGCTTGGGCAAGACTGAAGCTTTCTTT
CDR3: CASSLGLGKTEAFF

size: .
D: TRBD2
J: TRBJ2-4
V: TRBV7-2
DNA: TGTGCCAGCAGTCGATTACCCGGGACTAGCGGGAGTTCTTACTTC
CDR3: CASSRLPGTSGSSYF

size: .
D: .
J: TRBJ1-1
V: TRBV10-2
DNA: TGCGCCAGCAGTGAGTCGAAAGGAGTTAAGGGCACTGAAGCTTTCTTT
CDR3: CASSESKGVKGTEAFF

size: .
D: .
J: TRBJ2-7
V: TRBV2
DNA: TGTGCCAGCAGTGAATACCGCGAGCAGTACTTC
CDR3: CASSEYREQYF

size: .
D: TRBD1
J: TRBJ1-1
V: TRBV27
DNA: TGTGCCAGCAGTTTTGGGACAGGGAACACTGAAGCTTTCTTT
CDR3: CASSFGTGNTEAFF

size: .
D: TRBD1
J: TRBJ2-6
V: TRBV5-1
DNA: TGCGCCAGCAGCCTAGGGGACAGCTCTGGGGCCAACGTCCTGACTTTC
CDR3: CASSLGDSSGANVLTF

size: .
D: TRBD1
J: TRBJ1-2
V: TRBV2
DNA: TGTGCCAGCACCCCCCTGGAGGGGGAGGGGGCTTATGGCTACACCTTC
CDR3: CASTPLEGEGAYGYTF

size: .
D: TRBD2
J: TRBJ2-5
V: TRBV6-5
DNA: TGTGCCAGCAGACAACTAGCGGGATGGGAGACCCAGTACTTC
CDR3: CASRQLAGWETQYF

size: .
D: TRBD2
J: TRBJ2-2
V: TRBV7-2
DNA: TGTGCCAGCAGCTTTGGGAGGGCCAACACCGGGGAGCTGTTTTTT
CDR3: CASSFGRANTGELFF

size: .
D: .
J: TRBJ2-2
V: TRBV5-6
DNA: TGTGCCAGCAGGGTTGCGAACACCGGGGAGCTGTTTTTT
CDR3: CASRVANTGELFF

size: once
D: TRBD2
J: TRBJ2-1
V: TRBV18
DNA: TGTGCCAGCTCACCGGGACTAGCGGGAGTGCTCTACAATGAGCAGTTCTTC
CDR3: CASSPGLAGVLYNEQFF

size: .
D: .
J: TRBJ1-1
V: TRBV29-1
DNA: TGCAGCGTTGAATTGGGCACTGAAGCTTTCTTT
CDR3: CSVELGTEAFF

size: .
D: TRBD2
J: TRBJ2-1
V: TRBV4-3
DNA: TGCGCCAGCAGCCAAGAAGAGGTGCTAGCGGGGCTCTACAATGAGCAGTTCTTC
CDR3: CASSQEEVLAGLYNEQFF

size: .
D: .
J: TRBJ2-3
V: TRBV21-1
DNA: TGTGCCAGCAGCAATCGTCCTGGCACAGATACGCAGTATTTT
CDR3: CASSNRPGTDTQYF

size: .
D: TRBD2
J: TRBJ2-7
V: TRBV27
DNA: TGTGCCAGCAGTCCCCCGGGGGGGGCTTACGAGCAGTACTTC
CDR3: CASSPPGGAYEQYF

size: .
D: .
J: TRBJ2-3
V: TRBV4-2
DNA: TGTGCCAGCAGCCAAGATCCAGGACGGCGCACAGATACGCAGTATTTT
CDR3: CASSQDPGRRTDTQYF

size: .
D: .
J: TRBJ1-2
V: TRBV6-1
DNA: TGTGCCAGCAGTGAAGCCGCCCAAGGGACTGGCTACACCTTC
CDR3: CASSEAAQGTGYTF

size: .
D: TRBD1
J: TRBJ2-5
V: TRBV5-4
DNA: TGTGCCAGCAGCTTATTAGGGGGCAAAGAGACCCAGTACTTC
CDR3: CASSLLGGKETQYF

size: .
D: .
J: TRBJ1-1
V: TRBV7-9
DNA: TGTGCCAGCAGCTTTGGGCAGGGGCCATACACTGAAGCTTTCTTT
CDR3: CASSFGQGPYTEAFF

size: once
D: .
J: TRBJ2-1
V: TRBV5-4
DNA: TGTGCCAGCAGCTTTAAGGATGAGCAGTTCTTC
CDR3: CASSFKDEQFF

size: once
D: .
J: TRBJ2-1
V: TRBV19
DNA: TGTGCCAGTAGTATAGGGGCTAGCTCCTACAATGAGCAGTTCTTC
CDR3: CASSIGASSYNEQFF

size: .
D: .
J: TRBJ2-7
V: TRBV7-2
DNA: TGTGCCAGCAGCTTAGCGGTAGGGTTTTCCTACGAGCAGTACTTC
CDR3: CASSLAVGFSYEQYF

size: many
D: TRBD1
J: TRBJ2-6
V: TRBV4-2
DNA: TGTGCCAGCAGCGTACCGGGACAGCTTTCCTCTGGGGCCAACGTCCTGACTTTC
CDR3: CASSVPGQLSSGANVLTF

size: .
D: .
J: TRBJ2-3
V: TRBV29-1
DNA: TGCAGCGTTGGAATTTTTCGGACAGATACGCAGTATTTT
CDR3: CSVGIFRTDTQYF

size: once
D: .
J: TRBJ1-2
V: TRBV5-4
DNA: TGTGCCAGCAGCTTCAAGGGGTCATATGGCTACACCTTC
CDR3: CASSFKGSYGYTF

size: .
D: TRBD1
J: TRBJ1-4
V: TRBV29-1
DNA: TGCAGCGTTGCCCGGACAGGGTTTGAGGAAAAACTGTTTTTT
CDR3: CSVARTGFEEKLFF

size: .
D: TRBD2
J: TRBJ2-7
V: TRBV11-2
DNA: TGTGCCAGCAGCTTAGGGTTAGCGGGTTTCCCCTACGAGCAGTACTTC
CDR3: CASSLGLAGFPYEQYF

size: .
D: .
J: TRBJ2-1
V: TRBV7-2
DNA: TGTGCCAGCAGCCCCCAGCAGGGCAATGAGCAGTTCTTC
CDR3: CASSPQQGNEQFF

size: .
D: .
J: TRBJ1-5
V: TRBV28
DNA: TGTGCCAGCAGTTTTGTAGGCAGGACCGATCAGCCCCAGCATTTT
CDR3: CASSFVGRTDQPQHF

size: .
D: TRBD1
J: TRBJ1-2
V: TRBV5-5
DNA: TGTGCCAGCAGCTTGGCCAGGGGGCCGAGTGGCTACACCTTC
CDR3: CASSLARGPSGYTF

size: .
D: .
J: TRBJ2-5
V: TRBV6-5
DNA: TGTGCCAGCGCAATAACCCTCCAAGAGACCCAGTACTTC
CDR3: CASAITLQETQYF

size: .
D: .
J: TRBJ2-7
V: TRBV7-8
DNA: TGTGCCAGCAGCCCCCGTTTTTACGAGCAGTACTTC
CDR3: CASSPRFYEQYF

size: .
D: .
J: TRBJ2-2
V: TRBV25-1
DNA: TGTGCCAGCAGTGCCACGGACAGGAACACCGGGGAGCTGTTTTTT
CDR3: CASSATDRNTGELFF

size: .
D: TRBD1
J: TRBJ1-1
V: TRBV11-1
DNA: TGTGCCAGCAGCTTAAGTTTGGGACAGGGGGACACTGAAGCTTTCTTT
CDR3: CASSLSLGQGDTEAFF